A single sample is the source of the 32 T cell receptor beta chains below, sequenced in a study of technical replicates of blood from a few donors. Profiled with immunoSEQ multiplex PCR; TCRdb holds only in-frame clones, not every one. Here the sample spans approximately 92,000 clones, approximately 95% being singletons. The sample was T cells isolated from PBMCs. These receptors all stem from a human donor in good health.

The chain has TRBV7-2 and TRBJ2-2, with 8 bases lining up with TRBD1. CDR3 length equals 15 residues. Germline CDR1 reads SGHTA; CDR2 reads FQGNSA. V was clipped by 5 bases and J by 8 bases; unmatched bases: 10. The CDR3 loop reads CASSRGRGQGGELFF. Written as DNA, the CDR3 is TGTGCCAGCAGCAGAGGCAGGGGGCAAGGTGGGGAGCTGTTTTTT.

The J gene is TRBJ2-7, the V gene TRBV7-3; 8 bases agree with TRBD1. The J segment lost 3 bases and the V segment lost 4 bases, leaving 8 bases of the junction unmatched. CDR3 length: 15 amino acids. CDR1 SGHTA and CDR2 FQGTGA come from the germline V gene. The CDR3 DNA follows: TGTGCCAGCAGCTGGTCAGGGGGCCCGGACTACGAGCAGTACTTC. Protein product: CASSWSGGPDYEQYF. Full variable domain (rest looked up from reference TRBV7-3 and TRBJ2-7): GAGVSQTPSNKVTEKGKYVELRCDPISGHTALYWYRQSLGQGPEFLIYFQGTGAADDSGLPNDRFFAVRPEGSVSTLKIQRTERGDSAVYLCASSWSGGPDYEQYFGPGTRLTVT.

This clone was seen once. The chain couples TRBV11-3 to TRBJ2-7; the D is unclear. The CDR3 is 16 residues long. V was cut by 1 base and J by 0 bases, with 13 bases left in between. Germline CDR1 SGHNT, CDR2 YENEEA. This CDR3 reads CASSLGPPSSSYEQYF. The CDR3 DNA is TGTGCCAGCAGCTTAGGTCCGCCAAGTAGCTCCTACGAGCAGTACTTC.

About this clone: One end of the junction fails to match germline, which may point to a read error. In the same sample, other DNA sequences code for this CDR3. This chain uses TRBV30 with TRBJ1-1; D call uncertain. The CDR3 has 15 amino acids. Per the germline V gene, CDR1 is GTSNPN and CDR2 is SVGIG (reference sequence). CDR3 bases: TGTGCCGTCGTAGAGGCCCCATCCGTAAACACTGAGGCTTTCTTT. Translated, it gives CAVVEAPSVNTEAFF. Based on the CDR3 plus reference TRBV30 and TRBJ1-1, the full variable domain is SQTIHQWPATLVQPVGSPLSLECTVEGTSNPNLYWYRQAAGRGLQLLFYSVGIGQISSEVPQNLSASRPQDRQFILSSKKLLLSDSGFYLCAVVEAPSVNTEAFFGQGTRLTVV.

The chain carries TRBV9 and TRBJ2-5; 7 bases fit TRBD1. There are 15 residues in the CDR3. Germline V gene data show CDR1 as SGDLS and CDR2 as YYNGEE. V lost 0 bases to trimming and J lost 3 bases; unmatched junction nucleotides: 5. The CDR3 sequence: CASSVAWDSKETQYF. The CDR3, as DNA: TGTGCCAGCAGCGTAGCCTGGGACAGCAAAGAGACCCAGTACTTC. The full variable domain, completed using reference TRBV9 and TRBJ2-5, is DSGVTQTPKHLITATGQRVTLRCSPRSGDLSVYWYQQSLDQGLQFLIQYYNGEERAKGNILERFSAQQFPDLHSELNLSSLELGDSALYFCASSVAWDSKETQYFGPGTRLLVL.

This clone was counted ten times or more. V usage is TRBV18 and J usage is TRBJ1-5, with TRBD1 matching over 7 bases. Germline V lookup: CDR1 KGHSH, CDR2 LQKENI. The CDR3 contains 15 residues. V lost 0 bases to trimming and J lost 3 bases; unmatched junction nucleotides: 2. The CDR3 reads CASSPPDRANQPQHF. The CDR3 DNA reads TGTGCCAGCTCACCACCTGACAGGGCCAATCAGCCCCAGCATTTT.

CDR3 in DNA: TGTGCCAGCAGTTCGCAGGTTTCTGGAAACACCATATATTTT. It codes for CASSSQVSGNTIYF. V gene TRBV6-6 combines with J gene TRBJ1-3; D gene ambiguous. The CDR3 loop spans 14 amino acids. Germline-derived CDR1 and CDR2 are MNHNY and SVGAGI (reference sequence). The germline V and J ends were trimmed by 4 bases and 1 base, with 8 bases remaining between them.

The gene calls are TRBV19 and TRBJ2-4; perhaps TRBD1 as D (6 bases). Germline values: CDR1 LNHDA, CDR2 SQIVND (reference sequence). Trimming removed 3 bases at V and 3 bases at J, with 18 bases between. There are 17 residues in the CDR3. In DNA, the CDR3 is TGTGCCAGTAGTATCGCTTCAGGGGTAAAGGTCAAAAACATTCAGTACTTC. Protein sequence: CASSIASGVKVKNIQYF. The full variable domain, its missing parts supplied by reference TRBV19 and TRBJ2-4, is DGGITQSPKYLFRKEGQNVTLSCEQNLNHDAMYWYRQDPGQGLRLIYYSQIVNDFQKGDIAEGYSVSREKKESFPLTVTSAQKNPTAFYLCASSIASGVKVKNIQYFGAGTRLSVL.

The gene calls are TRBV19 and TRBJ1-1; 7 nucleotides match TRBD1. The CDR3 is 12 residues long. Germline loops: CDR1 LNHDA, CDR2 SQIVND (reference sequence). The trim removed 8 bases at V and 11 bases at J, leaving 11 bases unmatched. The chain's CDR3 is CASLLYRGPAFF. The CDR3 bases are TGTGCCAGTTTACTTTACAGGGGCCCGGCTTTCTTT. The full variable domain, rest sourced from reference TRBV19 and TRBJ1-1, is DGGITQSPKYLFRKEGQNVTLSCEQNLNHDAMYWYRQDPGQGLRLIYYSQIVNDFQKGDIAEGYSVSREKKESFPLTVTSAQKNPTAFYLCASLLYRGPAFFGQGTRLTVV.

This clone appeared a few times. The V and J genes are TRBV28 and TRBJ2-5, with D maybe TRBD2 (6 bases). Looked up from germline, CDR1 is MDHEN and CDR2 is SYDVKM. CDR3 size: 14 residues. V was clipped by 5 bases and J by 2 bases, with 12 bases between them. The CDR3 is CASSRGLTQETQYF. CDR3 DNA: TGTGCCAGCAGTCGGGGACTGACACAAGAGACCCAGTACTTC. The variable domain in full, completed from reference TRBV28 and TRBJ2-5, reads DVKVTQSSRYLVKRTGEKVFLECVQDMDHENMFWYRQDPGLGLRLIYFSYDVKMKEKGDIPEGYSVSREKKERFSLILESASTNQTSMYLCASSRGLTQETQYFGPGTRLLVL.

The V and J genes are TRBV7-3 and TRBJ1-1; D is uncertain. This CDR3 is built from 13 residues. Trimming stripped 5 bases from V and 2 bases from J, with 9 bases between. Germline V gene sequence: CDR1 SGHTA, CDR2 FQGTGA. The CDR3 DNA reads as TGTGCCAGCAGCCCTGAGGGAAACACTGAAGCTTTCTTT. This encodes CASSPEGNTEAFF. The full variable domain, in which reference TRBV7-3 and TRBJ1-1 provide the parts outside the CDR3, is GAGVSQTPSNKVTEKGKYVELRCDPISGHTALYWYRQSLGQGPEFLIYFQGTGAADDSGLPNDRFFAVRPEGSVSTLKIQRTERGDSAVYLCASSPEGNTEAFFGQGTRLTVV.

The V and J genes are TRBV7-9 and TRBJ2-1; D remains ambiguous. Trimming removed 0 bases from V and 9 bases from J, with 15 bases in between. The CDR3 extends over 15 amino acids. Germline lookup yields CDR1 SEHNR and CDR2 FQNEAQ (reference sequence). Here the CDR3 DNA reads TGTGCCAGCAGCTTAGCTCCCTCGATCGCGCGTGAGCAGTTCTTC. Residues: CASSLAPSIAREQFF.

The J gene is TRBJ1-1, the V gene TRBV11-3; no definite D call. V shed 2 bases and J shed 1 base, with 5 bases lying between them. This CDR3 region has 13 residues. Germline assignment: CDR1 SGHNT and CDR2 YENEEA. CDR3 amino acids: CASSLTANTEAFF. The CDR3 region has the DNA TGTGCCAGCAGCTTAACAGCGAACACTGAAGCTTTCTTT.

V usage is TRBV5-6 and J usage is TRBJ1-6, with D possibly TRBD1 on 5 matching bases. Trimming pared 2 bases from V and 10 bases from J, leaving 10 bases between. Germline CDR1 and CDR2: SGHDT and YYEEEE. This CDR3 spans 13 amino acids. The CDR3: CASSLGVRSPLHF. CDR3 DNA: TGTGCCAGCAGCTTAGGGGTTCGGTCACCCCTCCACTTT.

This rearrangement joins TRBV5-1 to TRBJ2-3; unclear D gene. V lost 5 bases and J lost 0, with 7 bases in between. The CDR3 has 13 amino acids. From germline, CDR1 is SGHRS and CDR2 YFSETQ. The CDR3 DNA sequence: TGCGCCAGCAGTTCTCCTAGCACAGATACGCAGTATTTT. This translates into CASSSPSTDTQYF.

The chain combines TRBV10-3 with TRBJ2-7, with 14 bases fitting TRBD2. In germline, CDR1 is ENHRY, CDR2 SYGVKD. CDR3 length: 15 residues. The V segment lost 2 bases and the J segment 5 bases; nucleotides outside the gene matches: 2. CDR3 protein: CAISEMTSGRDEQYF. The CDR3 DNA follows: TGTGCCATCAGTGAGATGACTAGCGGGAGGGACGAGCAGTACTTC.

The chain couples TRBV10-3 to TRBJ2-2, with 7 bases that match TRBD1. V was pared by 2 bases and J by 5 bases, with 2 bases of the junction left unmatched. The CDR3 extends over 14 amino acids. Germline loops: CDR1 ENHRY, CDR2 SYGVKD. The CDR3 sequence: CAISEGQATGELFF. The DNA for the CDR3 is TGTGCCATCAGTGAGGGACAGGCAACCGGGGAGCTGTTTTTT.

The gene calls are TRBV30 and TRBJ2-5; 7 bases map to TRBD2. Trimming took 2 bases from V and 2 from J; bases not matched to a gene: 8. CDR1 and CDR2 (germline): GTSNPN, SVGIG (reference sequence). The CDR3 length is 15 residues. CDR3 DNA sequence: TGTGCCTGGAGTTGGACTGGCGGGAGACAAGAGACCCAGTACTTC. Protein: CAWSWTGGRQETQYF.

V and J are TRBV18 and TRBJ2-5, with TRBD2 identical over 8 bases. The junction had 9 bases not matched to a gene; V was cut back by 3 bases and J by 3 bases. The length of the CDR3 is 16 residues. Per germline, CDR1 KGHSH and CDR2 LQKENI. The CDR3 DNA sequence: TGTGCCAGCTCACCTTTAGGCAGCGGGAGTGAAGAGACCCAGTACTTC. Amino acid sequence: CASSPLGSGSEETQYF.

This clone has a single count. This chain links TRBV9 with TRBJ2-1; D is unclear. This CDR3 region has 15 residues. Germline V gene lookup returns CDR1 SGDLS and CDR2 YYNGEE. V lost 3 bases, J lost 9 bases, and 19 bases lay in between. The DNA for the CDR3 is TGTGCCAGCAGCGGTCTAACGAAGCCCGAGAGTGAGCAGTTCTTC. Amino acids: CASSGLTKPESEQFF.

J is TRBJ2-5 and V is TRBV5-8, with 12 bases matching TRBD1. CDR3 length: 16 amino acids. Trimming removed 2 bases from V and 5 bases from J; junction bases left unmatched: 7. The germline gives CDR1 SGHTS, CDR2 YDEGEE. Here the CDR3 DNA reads TGTGCCAGCAGCTTAGGGACAGGGGGCTCAGGGGAGACCCAGTACTTC. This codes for CASSLGTGGSGETQYF.

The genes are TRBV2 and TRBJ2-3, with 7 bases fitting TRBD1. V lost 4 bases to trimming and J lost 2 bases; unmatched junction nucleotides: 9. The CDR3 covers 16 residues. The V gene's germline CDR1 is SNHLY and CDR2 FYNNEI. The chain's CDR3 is CASSGGTGVITDTQYF. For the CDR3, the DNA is TGTGCCAGCAGTGGTGGTACAGGGGTGATCACAGATACGCAGTATTTT.

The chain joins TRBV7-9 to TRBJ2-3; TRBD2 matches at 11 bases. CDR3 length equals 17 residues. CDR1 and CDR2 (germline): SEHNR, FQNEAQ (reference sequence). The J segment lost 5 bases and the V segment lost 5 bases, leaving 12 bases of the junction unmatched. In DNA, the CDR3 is TGTGCCAGCAGCCCCCACCTAGCGGGAGGATTTATAGATACGCAGTATTTT. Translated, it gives CASSPHLAGGFIDTQYF.

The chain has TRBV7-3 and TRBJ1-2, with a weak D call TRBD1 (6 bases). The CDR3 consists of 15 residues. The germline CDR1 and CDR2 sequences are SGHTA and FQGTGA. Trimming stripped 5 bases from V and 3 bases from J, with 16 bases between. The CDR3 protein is CASSRNGGGDYGYTF. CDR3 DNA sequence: TGTGCCAGCAGCCGGAACGGGGGGGGCGACTATGGCTACACCTTC.

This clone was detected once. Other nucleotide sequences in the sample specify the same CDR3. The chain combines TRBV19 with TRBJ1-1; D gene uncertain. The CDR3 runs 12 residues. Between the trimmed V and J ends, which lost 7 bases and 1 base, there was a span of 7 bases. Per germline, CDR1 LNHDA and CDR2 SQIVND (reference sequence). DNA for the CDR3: TGTGCCAGTACACGGGGGAACACTGAAGCTTTCTTT. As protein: CASTRGNTEAFF.

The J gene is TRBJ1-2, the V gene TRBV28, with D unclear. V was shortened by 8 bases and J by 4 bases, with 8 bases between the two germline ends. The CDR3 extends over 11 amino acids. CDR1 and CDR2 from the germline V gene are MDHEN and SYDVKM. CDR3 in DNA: TGTGCCAGCGGCGGCCCCTATGGCTACACCTTC. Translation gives CASGGPYGYTF.

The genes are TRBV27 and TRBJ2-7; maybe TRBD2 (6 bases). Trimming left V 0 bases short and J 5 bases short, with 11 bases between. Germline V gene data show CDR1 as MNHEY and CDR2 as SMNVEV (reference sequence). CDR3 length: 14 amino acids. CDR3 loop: CASSLSRGKNEQYF. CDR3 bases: TGTGCCAGCAGTTTATCGCGGGGCAAGAACGAGCAGTACTTC.

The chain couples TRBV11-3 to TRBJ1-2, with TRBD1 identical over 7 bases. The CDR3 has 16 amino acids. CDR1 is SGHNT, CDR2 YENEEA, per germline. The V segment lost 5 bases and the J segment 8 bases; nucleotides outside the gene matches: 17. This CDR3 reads CASSPLSRGGAGGYTF. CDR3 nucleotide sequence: TGTGCCAGCAGCCCCCTAAGTAGAGGGGGCGCGGGGGGCTACACCTTC.

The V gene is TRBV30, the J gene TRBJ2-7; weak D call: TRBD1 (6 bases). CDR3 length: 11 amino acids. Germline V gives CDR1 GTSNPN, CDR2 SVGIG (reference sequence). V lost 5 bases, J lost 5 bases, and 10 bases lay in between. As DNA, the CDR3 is TGTGCCTGGCACAGGGTGAACGAGCAGTACTTC. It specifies CAWHRVNEQYF.

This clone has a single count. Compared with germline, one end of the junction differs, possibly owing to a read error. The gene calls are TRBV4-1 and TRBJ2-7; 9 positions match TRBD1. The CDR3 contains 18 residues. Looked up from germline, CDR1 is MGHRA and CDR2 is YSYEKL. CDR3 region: CASSKELNRDRAIGEQYF. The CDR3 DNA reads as TGCGCCAGCAGCAAAGAATTAAATAGGGACAGGGCCATCGGGGAGCAGTACTTC.

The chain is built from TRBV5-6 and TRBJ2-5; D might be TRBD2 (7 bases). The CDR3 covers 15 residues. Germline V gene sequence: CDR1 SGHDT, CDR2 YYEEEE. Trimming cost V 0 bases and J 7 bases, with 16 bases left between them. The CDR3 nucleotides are TGTGCCAGCAGCTTGGGATGGGGGGGCTGGGGGACCCAGTACTTC. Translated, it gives CASSLGWGGWGTQYF.

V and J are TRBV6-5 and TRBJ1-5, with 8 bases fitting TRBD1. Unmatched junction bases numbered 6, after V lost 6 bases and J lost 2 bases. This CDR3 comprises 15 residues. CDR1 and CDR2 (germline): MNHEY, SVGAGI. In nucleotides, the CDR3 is TGTGCCAGCAGCAGGGACAGGAGGGGCAATCAGCCCCAGCATTTT. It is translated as CASSRDRRGNQPQHF.